This record covers a single T cell receptor beta chain. Its antigen remains unidentified. These data come from a study of CD8+CD57+ T cells in acquired aplastic anemia. Study-wide background: Sorted cells (CD4+ and CD8+) yielded DNA amounts that averaged about 3.1 ug. Study-wide results and limits: About 27 shared CD8+ CDR3s appeared highly expressed within patients' immunodominant clones. The study found no significant CD8+ Simpson's diversity difference between patients and controls.

Germline loops: CDR1 SGDLS, CDR2 YYNGEE. The CDR3 consists of 18 residues. After removal of 4 bases from V and 7 bases from J, the junction contained 14 bases not matched to a gene. Using genomic DNA as the template, TCR beta VDJ and CDR3 profiling was carried out. TCRdb re-called the reads through MiXCR, storing one row per CDR3 protein. Of nearly 60,000 distinct CDR3 sequences in the sample, about 56% were seen once. All sequencing subjects had displayed CD8+CD57+ cell expansion on flow cytometry. This clonotype originated in a human donor with aplastic anemia. The chain recombines TRBV9 with TRBJ1-6; 10 nucleotides match TRBD1. Sequenced sample: sorted CD4+, CD8+, or CD8+CD57+ T cells (not recorded which) from PBMCs. The chain's CDR3 is CASSSHSGTGVANSPLHF. The DNA for the CDR3 is TGTGCCAGCAGCTCACATAGCGGGACAGGGGTGGCCAATTCACCCCTCCACTTT.